Listed below are T cell receptor beta chains from one sample, sequenced in a study of blood T cells in healthy people across ages. One entry per CDR3 protein, called by TCRdb with MiXCR from the 5' RACE reads. The sample has roughly 680,000 distinct CDR3 sequences; approximately 21% are singletons. The sequencing input was blood. These receptors were collected from a man in his 70s in good health. Both conserved end residues are part of each CDR3. A D gene is named only where the DNA matches it firmly. Clone size is stated in some rows and not others, as once, few, many or a class when expanded.

CDR3 DNA,CDR3 protein,J gene,clone size,D gene,V gene
TGTGCCAGCAGTGAAGGGGTGACTAGCGGGAGATATGAGCAGTTCTTC,CASSEGVTSGRYEQFF,TRBJ2-1,few,TRBD2,TRBV2
TGTGCCAGCACCCGGACTAGTAAGGACGACGAGCAGTACTTC,CASTRTSKDDEQYF,TRBJ2-7,many,TRBD2,TRBV9
TGTGCCAGCAGCCAAGGGTGGACGGAGACGACCATATATTTT,CASSQGWTETTIYF,TRBJ1-3,-,-,TRBV3-1
TGTGCCACCACCGGGACAGATAATGAAAAACTGTTTTTT,CATTGTDNEKLFF,TRBJ1-4,-,TRBD1,TRBV12-3/TRBV12-4
TGTGCCAGCAGTCTACGAGAAGTGACAGGGCAAAGGGAGACCCAGTACTTC,CASSLREVTGQRETQYF,TRBJ2-5,few,TRBD1,TRBV27
TGCAGCGTTAGAACTCAGGGGAAGGACACTGAAGCTTTCTTT,CSVRTQGKDTEAFF,TRBJ1-1,few,-,TRBV29-1
TGTGCCACCGAAGACAGGGGGCGACTTGGAAACACCATATATTTT,CATEDRGRLGNTIYF,TRBJ1-3,-,TRBD1,TRBV15
TGTGCCAGCAGTCCCCGGGACAGGGGAACCGGGGAGCTGTTTTTT,CASSPRDRGTGELFF,TRBJ2-2,-,TRBD1,TRBV12-3/TRBV12-4
TGTGCCAGCAGCTTAGAACTCTTGCCACGACTACTACAAGAGACCCAGTACTTC,CASSLELLPRLLQETQYF,TRBJ2-5,-,-,TRBV7-9
TGTGCCAGCTCCAGCGAGAGAGACAAACTTGGGGGAAGAGGGTTCTTC,CASSSERDKLGGRGFF,TRBJ2-1,-,-,TRBV18